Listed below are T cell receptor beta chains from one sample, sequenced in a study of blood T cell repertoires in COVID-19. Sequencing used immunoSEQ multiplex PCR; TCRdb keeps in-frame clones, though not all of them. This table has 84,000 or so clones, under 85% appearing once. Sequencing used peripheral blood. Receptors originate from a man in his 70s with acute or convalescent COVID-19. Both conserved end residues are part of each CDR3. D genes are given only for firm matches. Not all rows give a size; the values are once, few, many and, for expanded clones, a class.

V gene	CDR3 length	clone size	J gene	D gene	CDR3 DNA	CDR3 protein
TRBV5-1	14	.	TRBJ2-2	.	TGCGCCAGCAGCTGGGACACCTACACCGGGGAGCTGTTTTTT	CASSWDTYTGELFF
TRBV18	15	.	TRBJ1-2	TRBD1	TGTGCCAGCTCACCAAACACAGGGGGCGGCTATGGCTACACCTTC	CASSPNTGGGYGYTF
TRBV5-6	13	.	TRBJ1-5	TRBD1	TGTGCCAGCAGCTTGACAGGGGCTCAGCCCCAGCATTTT	CASSLTGAQPQHF
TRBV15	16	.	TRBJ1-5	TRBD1	TGTGCCACCAGCAGAGGGAAGGGGGCCGTTGGACAGCCCCAGCATTTT	CATSRGKGAVGQPQHF
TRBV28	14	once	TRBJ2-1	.	TGTGCCAGCAGTTTAGGAGTCTCCTACAATGAGCAGTTCTTC	CASSLGVSYNEQFF
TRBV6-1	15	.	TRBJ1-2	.	TGTGCCAGCAGTGAAATAATGGACAGTTACTATGGCTACACCTTC	CASSEIMDSYYGYTF
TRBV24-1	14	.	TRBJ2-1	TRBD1	TGTGCCACCAGTGATTTGGACAGGGTGGATGAGCAGTTCTTC	CATSDLDRVDEQFF
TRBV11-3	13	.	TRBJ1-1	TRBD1	TGTGCCAGCAGCCCAGGGGGGAACACTGAAGCTTTCTTT	CASSPGGNTEAFF
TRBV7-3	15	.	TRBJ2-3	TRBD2	TGTGCCAGCAGCTTATCAGCGGGGGATACAGATACGCAGTATTTT	CASSLSAGDTDTQYF
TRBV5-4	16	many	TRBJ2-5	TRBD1	TGTGCCAGCAGCCTCCACCCGACAGGGACCCAAGAGACCCAGTACTTC	CASSLHPTGTQETQYF
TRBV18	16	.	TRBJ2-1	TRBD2	TGTGCCAGCTCACCACTCGAAGGGGAGGGCTACAATGAGCAGTTCTTC	CASSPLEGEGYNEQFF
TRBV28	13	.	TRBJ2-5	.	TGTGCCAGCAGTTCGGAAGGAGGGGAGACCCAGTACTTC	CASSSEGGETQYF
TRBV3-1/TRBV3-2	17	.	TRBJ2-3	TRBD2	TGTGCCAGCAGCCAATCGCCGGGACTAGCGGGGACAGATACGCAGTATTTT	CASSQSPGLAGTDTQYF
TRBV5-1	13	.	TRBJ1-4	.	TGCGCCAGCAGCATGTGGCCCAATGAAAAACTGTTTTTT	CASSMWPNEKLFF
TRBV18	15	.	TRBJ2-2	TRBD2	TGTGCCAGCTCAAAGACTAGCGAGAACACCGGGGAGCTGTTTTTT	CASSKTSENTGELFF
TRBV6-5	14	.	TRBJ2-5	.	TGTGCCAGCAGTTACGGCCAGGTGAAAGAGACCCAGTACTTC	CASSYGQVKETQYF
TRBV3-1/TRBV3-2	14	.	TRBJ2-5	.	TGTGCCAGCAGCCAGAGTTCTCGCGAAGAGACCCAGTACTTC	CASSQSSREETQYF
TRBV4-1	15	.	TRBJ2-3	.	TGCGCCAGCAGCCCCCACGGGGTAGCAGCAGATACGCAGTATTTT	CASSPHGVAADTQYF
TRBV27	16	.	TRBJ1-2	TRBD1	TGTGCCAGCAGTGCCCATGCAGGGGGCGTCGGGTATGGCTACACCTTC	CASSAHAGGVGYGYTF
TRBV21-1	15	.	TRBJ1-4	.	TGTGCCAGCAGCAACCCAGGACAGGTGAGTGAAAAACTGTTTTTT	CASSNPGQVSEKLFF
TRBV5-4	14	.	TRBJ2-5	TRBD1	TGTGCCAGCAGCGGGACAGGTCGGCCTGAGACCCAGTACTTC	CASSGTGRPETQYF
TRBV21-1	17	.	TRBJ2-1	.	TGTGCCAGCAGCAGAGACAGGATGCATCCTACCTACAATGAGCAGTTCTTC	CASSRDRMHPTYNEQFF
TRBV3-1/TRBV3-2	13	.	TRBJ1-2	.	TGTGCCAGCAGCCAAACCGGGAGCCATGGCTACACCTTC	CASSQTGSHGYTF
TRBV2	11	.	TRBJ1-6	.	TGTGCCAGCAGTATTGAGTCACCCCTCCACTTT	CASSIESPLHF
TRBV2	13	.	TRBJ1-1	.	TGTGCCCGTCATACGGAGGGGCACACTGAAGCTTTCTTT	CARHTEGHTEAFF
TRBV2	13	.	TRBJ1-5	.	TGTGCCAGCAGGGACACTTCTGATCAGCCCCAGCATTTT	CASRDTSDQPQHF
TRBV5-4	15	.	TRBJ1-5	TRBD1	TGTGCCAGCAGCTTGGGACAGGGACTCAATCAGCCCCAGCATTTT	CASSLGQGLNQPQHF
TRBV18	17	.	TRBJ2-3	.	TGTGCCAGCTTCACCACCCTACACGGGGTTTTAACAGATACGCAGTATTTT	CASFTTLHGVLTDTQYF
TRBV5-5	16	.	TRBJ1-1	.	TGTGCCAGCAGCTTGGAAGCGGGGGCGCGTGGCACTGAAGCTTTCTTT	CASSLEAGARGTEAFF
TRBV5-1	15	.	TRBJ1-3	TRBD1	TGCGCCAGCGGCAAAACAGGGGGCGACGGAAACACCATATATTTT	CASGKTGGDGNTIYF
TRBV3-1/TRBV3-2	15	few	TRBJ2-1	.	TGTGCCAGCAGCCTCTCGGGGCTAGCGAATAATGAGCAGTTCTTC	CASSLSGLANNEQFF
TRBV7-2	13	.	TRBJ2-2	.	TGTGCCAGCAGCTTAGGACAGGCTCGGGAGCTGTTTTTT	CASSLGQARELFF
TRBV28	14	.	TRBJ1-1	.	TGTGCCAGCAGATCGCTGGGACACAACACTGAAGCTTTCTTT	CASRSLGHNTEAFF
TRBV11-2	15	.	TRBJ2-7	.	TGTGCCAGCAGCCCCGGCGCAGCGCACACCTACGAGCAGTACTTC	CASSPGAAHTYEQYF
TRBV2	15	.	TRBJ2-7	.	TGTGCCAGCAAACCTGAACAGGGCCGGGGCTACGAGCAGTACTTC	CASKPEQGRGYEQYF
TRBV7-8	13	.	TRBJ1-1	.	TGTGCCAGCAGCTTAGCCCAGAACACTGAAGCTTTCTTT	CASSLAQNTEAFF
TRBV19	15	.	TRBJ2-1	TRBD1	TGTGCCAGTTCCAACAGGGGGGACTCCTACAATGAGCAGTTCTTC	CASSNRGDSYNEQFF
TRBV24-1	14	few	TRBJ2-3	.	TGTGCCACCAACAGCGGCGGGGGCACAGATACGCAGTATTTT	CATNSGGGTDTQYF
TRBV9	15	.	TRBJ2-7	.	TGTGCCAGCAGCGTAGCGGACAGCCGGGTCCACGAGCAGTACTTC	CASSVADSRVHEQYF
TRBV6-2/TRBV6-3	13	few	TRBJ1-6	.	TGTGCCAGCAGTTCCCAGGGTCGGTCACCCCTCCACTTT	CASSSQGRSPLHF
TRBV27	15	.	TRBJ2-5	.	TGTGCCAGCGCCCGAATAGGGAGCGGTCAAGAGACCCAGTACTTC	CASARIGSGQETQYF
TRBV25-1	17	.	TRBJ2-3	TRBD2	TGTGCCAGCAGTGAATATGGTGCGGGGGGGCTTAGAGATACGCAGTATTTT	CASSEYGAGGLRDTQYF
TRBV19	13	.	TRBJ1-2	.	TGTGCCAGTAGTCGGGGGGCAGTCTATGGCTACACCTTC	CASSRGAVYGYTF
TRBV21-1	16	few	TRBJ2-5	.	TGTGCCAGCAGCGGGCAGACAGGTGGGAGTGAGGAGACCCAGTACTTC	CASSGQTGGSEETQYF
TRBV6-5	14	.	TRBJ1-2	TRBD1	TGTGCCAGCAGGACCGGGACAGGGGATTTTGGCTACACCTTC	CASRTGTGDFGYTF
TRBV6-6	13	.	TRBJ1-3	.	TGTGCCAGCAGGTCAGGGTCTGGAAACACCATATATTTT	CASRSGSGNTIYF
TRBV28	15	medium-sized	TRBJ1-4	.	TGTGCCAGCAGTCAAACAGGGTCAACTAATGAAAAACTGTTTTTT	CASSQTGSTNEKLFF
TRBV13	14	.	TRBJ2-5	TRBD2	TGTGCCAGCAGCACACGGGGGGGCGGAGAGACCCAGTACTTC	CASSTRGGGETQYF
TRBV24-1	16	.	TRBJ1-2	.	TGTGCCACCAGTGATTTGCCACCCGGGACAAACTATGGCTACACCTTC	CATSDLPPGTNYGYTF
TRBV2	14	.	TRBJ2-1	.	TGTGCCAGCAGTGATAGGCCCAGGTACAATGAGCAGTTCTTC	CASSDRPRYNEQFF
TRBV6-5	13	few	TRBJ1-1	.	TGTGCCCTCAGGGCAGGACAGTACACTGAAGCTTTCTTT	CALRAGQYTEAFF
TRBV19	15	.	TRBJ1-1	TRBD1	TGTGCCAGTAGTTCCATCACAGGGGGCGGCACTGAAGCTTTCTTT	CASSSITGGGTEAFF
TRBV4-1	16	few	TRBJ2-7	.	TGCGCCAGCAGCCTTTCGGGCGGAGGAAGGGCCTACGAGCAGTACTTC	CASSLSGGGRAYEQYF
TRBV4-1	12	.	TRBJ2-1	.	TGCGCCAGCAGCCAAGTATTCGATGAGCAGTTCTTC	CASSQVFDEQFF
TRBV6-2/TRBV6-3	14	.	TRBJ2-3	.	TGTGCCAGCAGTTACGGCCTAGCGATAGATACGCAGTATTTT	CASSYGLAIDTQYF